This is a list of T cell receptor beta chains from one sample in a study of blood T cell repertoires in COVID-19. Data came from immunoSEQ multiplex PCR; TCRdb stores just in-frame clones and leaves some out. The sample lists roughly 100,000 clones, roughly 82% occurring once. Sequenced material: peripheral blood. The origin of the receptors is a man aged 55 to 70 with acute or convalescent COVID-19. The CDR3 runs from the conserved cysteine through the conserved F or W. Fields, in order: J gene, CDR3 length, V gene, CDR3 protein.

j_call: TRBJ2-1; cdr3_length: 12; v_call: TRBV14; cdr3_aa: CASSRGGGGQFF
j_call: TRBJ2-2; cdr3_length: 16; v_call: TRBV7-2; cdr3_aa: CASTYAGTVNTGELFF
j_call: TRBJ2-3; cdr3_length: 15; v_call: TRBV11-2; cdr3_aa: CASSLGNYQTDTQYF
j_call: TRBJ1-3; cdr3_length: 12; v_call: TRBV10-3; cdr3_aa: CAITGSGNTIYF
j_call: TRBJ1-6; cdr3_length: 15; v_call: TRBV27; cdr3_aa: CASGAIGRYNSPLHF
j_call: TRBJ2-7; cdr3_length: 14; v_call: TRBV5-1; cdr3_aa: CASSVLTGSYEQYF
j_call: TRBJ1-4; cdr3_length: 14; v_call: TRBV7-2; cdr3_aa: CASSLDRGREKLFF
j_call: TRBJ2-1; cdr3_length: 15; v_call: TRBV10-3; cdr3_aa: CAISVRAGGPNEQFF
j_call: TRBJ2-7; cdr3_length: 12; v_call: TRBV5-1; cdr3_aa: CASSLGGIEQYF
j_call: TRBJ1-4; cdr3_length: 14; v_call: TRBV27; cdr3_aa: CASCSQGVYEKLFF
j_call: TRBJ1-1; cdr3_length: 18; v_call: TRBV3-1/TRBV3-2; cdr3_aa: CASSQIRGGSHMNTEAFF
j_call: TRBJ2-1; cdr3_length: 14; v_call: TRBV9; cdr3_aa: CASSVGTSGHEQFF
j_call: TRBJ1-1; cdr3_length: 13; v_call: TRBV30; cdr3_aa: CAWAREGGTEAFF
j_call: TRBJ2-5; cdr3_length: 15; v_call: TRBV6-5; cdr3_aa: CASSLGLGTVETQYF
j_call: TRBJ2-2; cdr3_length: 14; v_call: TRBV5-4; cdr3_aa: CASSPRDRAGELFF
j_call: TRBJ2-7; cdr3_length: 14; v_call: TRBV28; cdr3_aa: CASSMTGPGYEQYF
j_call: TRBJ2-1; cdr3_length: 16; v_call: TRBV9; cdr3_aa: CASSPLAGGGYNEQFF
j_call: TRBJ1-6; cdr3_length: 15; v_call: TRBV9; cdr3_aa: CASSEFSRVDSPLHF
j_call: TRBJ2-3; cdr3_length: 13; v_call: TRBV15; cdr3_aa: CATSFGGEDTQYF
j_call: TRBJ1-5; cdr3_length: 13; v_call: TRBV2; cdr3_aa: CASSPEGSQPQHF
j_call: TRBJ1-4; cdr3_length: 17; v_call: TRBV19; cdr3_aa: CASSLPRAPGRGEKLFF
j_call: TRBJ1-1; cdr3_length: 15; v_call: TRBV11-2; cdr3_aa: CASSWAGPDHTEAFF
j_call: TRBJ2-7; cdr3_length: 14; v_call: TRBV14; cdr3_aa: CASSLGTTSGEQYF
j_call: TRBJ1-4; cdr3_length: 16; v_call: TRBV5-4; cdr3_aa: CASSLQTGGANEKLFF
j_call: TRBJ1-1; cdr3_length: 17; v_call: TRBV10-2; cdr3_aa: CASSDRQGTGMNTEAFF
j_call: TRBJ1-1; cdr3_length: 11; v_call: TRBV4-2; cdr3_aa: CASSQAGEAFF
j_call: TRBJ1-3; cdr3_length: 18; v_call: TRBV11-2; cdr3_aa: CASSQVPGYRISGNTIYF
j_call: TRBJ2-3; cdr3_length: 15; v_call: TRBV5-6; cdr3_aa: CASSLETRSTDTQYF
j_call: TRBJ1-1; cdr3_length: 14; v_call: TRBV7-2; cdr3_aa: CASSFDRQNTEAFF
j_call: TRBJ1-2; cdr3_length: 14; v_call: TRBV19; cdr3_aa: CASTSGTANYGYTF
j_call: TRBJ2-1; cdr3_length: 15; v_call: TRBV4-3; cdr3_aa: CASSQEGTGSVEQFF
j_call: TRBJ2-1; cdr3_length: 14; v_call: TRBV5-6; cdr3_aa: CASSQAGGYNEQFF
j_call: TRBJ1-5; cdr3_length: 14; v_call: TRBV19; cdr3_aa: CASSTGERNQPQHF
j_call: TRBJ1-2; cdr3_length: 16; v_call: TRBV4-3; cdr3_aa: CASSQDLWDRLFGYTF
j_call: TRBJ1-1; cdr3_length: 13; v_call: TRBV12-3/TRBV12-4; cdr3_aa: CASRKGANTEAFF
j_call: TRBJ2-7; cdr3_length: 13; v_call: TRBV2; cdr3_aa: CASSEAHFYEQYF
j_call: TRBJ1-1; cdr3_length: 12; v_call: TRBV30; cdr3_aa: CAWNRVGDTGIF
j_call: TRBJ2-7; cdr3_length: 15; v_call: TRBV5-4; cdr3_aa: CASSLPGVGAYEQYF
j_call: TRBJ2-3; cdr3_length: 16; v_call: TRBV7-2; cdr3_aa: CASSSRTGSVTDTQYF
j_call: TRBJ1-6; cdr3_length: 15; v_call: TRBV30; cdr3_aa: CAWSVRGRVGSPLHF
j_call: TRBJ2-2; cdr3_length: 15; v_call: TRBV2; cdr3_aa: CASSEAAGSTGELFF
j_call: TRBJ1-5; cdr3_length: 13; v_call: TRBV10-3; cdr3_aa: CAIKGDSNQPQHF
j_call: TRBJ2-7; cdr3_length: 15; v_call: TRBV5-1; cdr3_aa: CASRPPGQLMFKQYF
j_call: TRBJ1-2; cdr3_length: 15; v_call: TRBV4-3; cdr3_aa: CASSPSTGVSYGYTF
j_call: TRBJ2-7; cdr3_length: 15; v_call: TRBV6-5; cdr3_aa: CASSFRTSGSYEQYF
j_call: TRBJ2-1; cdr3_length: 16; v_call: TRBV28; cdr3_aa: CASSLGAGRTYNEQFF
j_call: TRBJ2-3; cdr3_length: 13; v_call: TRBV12-3/TRBV12-4; cdr3_aa: CASRTEITDTQYF
j_call: TRBJ2-1; cdr3_length: 13; v_call: TRBV5-1; cdr3_aa: CASSRGMWAEQFF
j_call: TRBJ1-4; cdr3_length: 16; v_call: TRBV19; cdr3_aa: CASSIGSGTTNEKLFF
j_call: TRBJ2-3; cdr3_length: 17; v_call: TRBV7-6; cdr3_aa: CASSLDFRGDGPDTQYF